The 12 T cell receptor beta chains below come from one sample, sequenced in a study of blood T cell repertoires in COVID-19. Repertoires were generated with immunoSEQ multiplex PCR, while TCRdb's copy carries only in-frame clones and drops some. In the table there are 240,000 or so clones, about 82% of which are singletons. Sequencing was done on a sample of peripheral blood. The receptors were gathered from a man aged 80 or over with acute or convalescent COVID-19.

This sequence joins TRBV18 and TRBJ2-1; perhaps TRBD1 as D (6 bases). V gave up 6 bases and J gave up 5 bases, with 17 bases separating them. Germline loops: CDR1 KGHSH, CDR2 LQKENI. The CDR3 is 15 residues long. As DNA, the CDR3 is TGTGCCAGCTCGCCTGTGGACAGAATTGACAATGAGCAGTTCTTC. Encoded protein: CASSPVDRIDNEQFF.

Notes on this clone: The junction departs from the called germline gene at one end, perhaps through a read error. The CDR3 reads CASRLGTSGADEQFF. As DNA, the CDR3 is TGTGCTAGCAGACTCGGGACATCAGGGGCCGATGAGCAGTTCTTC. This chain links TRBV7-7 with TRBJ2-1, with D perhaps TRBD1 (6 bases). This CDR3 region has 15 residues. The germline CDR1 and CDR2 sequences are SSHAT and FNYEAQ (reference sequence).

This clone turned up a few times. Here the CDR3 reads CASSLEGGGTEAFF. CDR3 bases: TGCGCCAGCAGCTTGGAAGGGGGTGGCACTGAAGCTTTCTTT. The chain is built from TRBV5-1 and TRBJ1-1; tentatively, D is TRBD1 (6 bases). V gave up 0 bases and J gave up 4 bases, with 10 bases separating them. CDR3 length equals 14 residues. The germline CDR1 and CDR2 sequences are SGHRS and YFSETQ.

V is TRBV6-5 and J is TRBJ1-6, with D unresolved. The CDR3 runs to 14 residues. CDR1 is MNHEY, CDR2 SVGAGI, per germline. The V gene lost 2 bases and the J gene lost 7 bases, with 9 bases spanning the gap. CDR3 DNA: TGTGCCAGCAGTTACGGCCGGGGAAATTCACCCCTCCACTTT. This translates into CASSYGRGNSPLHF.

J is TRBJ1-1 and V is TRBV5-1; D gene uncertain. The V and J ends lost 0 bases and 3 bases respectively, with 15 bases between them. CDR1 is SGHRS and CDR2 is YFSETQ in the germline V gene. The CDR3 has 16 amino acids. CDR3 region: CASSLDAGLVYTEAFF. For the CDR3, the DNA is TGCGCCAGCAGCTTGGACGCGGGTTTAGTGTACACTGAAGCTTTCTTT.

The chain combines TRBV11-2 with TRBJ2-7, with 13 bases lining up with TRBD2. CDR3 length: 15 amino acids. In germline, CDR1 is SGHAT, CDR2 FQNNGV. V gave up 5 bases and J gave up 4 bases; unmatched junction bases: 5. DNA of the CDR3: TGTGCCAGCAGCCCTCGGACTAGCGGGGGTTACGAGCAGTACTTC. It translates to CASSPRTSGGYEQYF. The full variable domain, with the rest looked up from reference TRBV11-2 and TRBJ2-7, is EAGVAQSPRYKIIEKRQSVAFWCNPISGHATLYWYQQILGQGPKLLIQFQNNGVVDDSQLPKDRFSAERLKGVDSTLKIQPAKLEDSAVYLCASSPRTSGGYEQYFGPGTRLTVT.

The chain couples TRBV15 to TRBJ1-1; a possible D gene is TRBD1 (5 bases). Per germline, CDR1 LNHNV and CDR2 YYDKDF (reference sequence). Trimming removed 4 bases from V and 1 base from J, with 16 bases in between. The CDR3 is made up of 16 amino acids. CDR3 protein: CATSTSLRAQNTEAFF. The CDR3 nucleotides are TGTGCCACCAGCACAAGTCTCAGGGCGCAGAACACTGAAGCTTTCTTT.

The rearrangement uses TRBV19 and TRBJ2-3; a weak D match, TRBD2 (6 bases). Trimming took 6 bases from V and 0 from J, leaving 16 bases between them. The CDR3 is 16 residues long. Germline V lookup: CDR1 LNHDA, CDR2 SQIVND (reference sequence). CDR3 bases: TGTGCCAGTAGCCCGGCGTGGGGGGTCAGCACAGATACGCAGTATTTT. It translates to CASSPAWGVSTDTQYF.

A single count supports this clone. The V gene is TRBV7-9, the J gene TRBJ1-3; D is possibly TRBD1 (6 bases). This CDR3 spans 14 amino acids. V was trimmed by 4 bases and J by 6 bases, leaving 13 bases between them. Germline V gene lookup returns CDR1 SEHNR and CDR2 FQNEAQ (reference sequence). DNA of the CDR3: TGTGCCAGCAGCTCCCAGGGGCAGGCAAACACCATATATTTT. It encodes CASSSQGQANTIYF.

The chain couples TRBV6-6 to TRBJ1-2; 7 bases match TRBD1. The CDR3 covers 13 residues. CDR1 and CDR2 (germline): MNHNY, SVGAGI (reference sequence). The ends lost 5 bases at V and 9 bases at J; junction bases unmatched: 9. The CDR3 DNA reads TGTGCCAGCAGTCCAGGGGGACCCTCGAGCTACACCTTC. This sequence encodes CASSPGGPSSYTF.

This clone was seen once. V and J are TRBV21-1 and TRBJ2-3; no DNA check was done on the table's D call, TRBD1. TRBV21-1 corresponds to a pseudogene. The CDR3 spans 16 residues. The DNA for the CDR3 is TGTGCCAGCAGCAAGGGTAAGGGGGCTGGCACAGATACGCAGTATTTT. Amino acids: CASSKGKGAGTDTQYF.

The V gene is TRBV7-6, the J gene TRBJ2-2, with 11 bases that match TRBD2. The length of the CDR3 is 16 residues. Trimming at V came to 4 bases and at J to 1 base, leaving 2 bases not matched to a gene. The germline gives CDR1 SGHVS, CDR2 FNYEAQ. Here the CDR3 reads CASSSLAGENTGELFF. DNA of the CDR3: TGTGCCAGCAGCTCACTAGCGGGGGAGAACACCGGGGAGCTGTTTTTT.